These 11 T cell receptor beta chains share one sample of origin, sequenced in a study of T-cell reconstitution after alpha-beta-depleted transplantation in children. The TCRbeta library incorporated unique molecular identifiers. From the PCR reads, TCRdb called clonotypes with MiXCR, one entry per CDR3 protein. Among a few hundred thousand distinct CDR3 sequences listed, about 9.3% were seen once. The specimen comprised PBMCs from the stem cell graft donor, sampled from the stem cell graft. These receptors all stem from a human donor who donated a stem cell graft to a child with acute lymphoblastic leukemia.

This chain connects TRBV29-1 to TRBJ2-7; D is possibly TRBD1 or TRBD2 (5 bases each). Germline CDR1 reads SQVTM; CDR2 reads ANQGSEA. The CDR3 length is 13 residues. The V end was cut by 7 bases, the J end by 2 bases, with 15 bases between. The CDR3 nucleotides read TGCAGCGGCACCGGGACGGAGGCCTACGAGCAGTACTTC. Translating gives CSGTGTEAYEQYF.

This clonotype was found a few times. The V gene is TRBV20-1, the J gene TRBJ1-4; D call uncertain. V dropped 0 bases and J dropped 5 bases, with 10 bases sitting between them. The CDR3 length is 14 residues. CDR1 is DFQATT and CDR2 is SNEGSKA in the germline V gene (reference sequence). The CDR3 DNA reads TGCAGTGCTAGAGATTGGGCAGCAAATGAAAAACTGTTTTTT. Protein product: CSARDWAANEKLFF.

There are many counts of this clonotype. The chain couples TRBV27 to TRBJ1-4, with 10 bases fitting TRBD1. The germline gives CDR1 MNHEY, CDR2 SMNVEV (reference sequence). The junction had 8 bases not matched to a gene; V was cut back by 5 bases and J by 8 bases. This CDR3 spans 15 amino acids. The CDR3 DNA reads as TGTGCCAGCAGTGCCGACAGGGGGCGCAGAGAAAAACTGTTTTTT. Amino acids: CASSADRGRREKLFF.

CDR3 bases: TGCGCCAGCAGCCGTGGCTCAGGGTTGGAGACCCAGTACTTC. Protein: CASSRGSGLETQYF. This chain links TRBV5-1 with TRBJ2-5; D might be TRBD1 (5 bases). This CDR3 has 14 residues. Germline V gives CDR1 SGHRS, CDR2 YFSETQ. Between the trimmed V and J ends, which lost 4 bases and 5 bases, there was a span of 15 bases. Full variable domain (missing parts from reference TRBV5-1 and TRBJ2-5): KAGVTQTPRYLIKTRGQQVTLSCSPISGHRSVSWYQQTPGQGLQFLFEYFSETQRNKGNFPGRFSGRQFSNSRSEMNVSTLELGDSALYLCASSRGSGLETQYFGPGTRLLVL.

In this sample, this clonotype turned up a few times. The chain uses TRBV20-1 and TRBJ2-7, with D uncertain. The CDR3 sequence is 12 residues long. Germline lookup yields CDR1 DFQATT and CDR2 SNEGSKA (reference sequence). The V and J ends lost 3 bases and 0 bases respectively, with 6 bases between them. CDR3 nucleotide sequence: TGCAGTGCTAGCAGGTCCTCCTACGAGCAGTACTTC. Its protein product is CSASRSSYEQYF.

This clonotype was seen repeatedly, ten times or more. The chain couples TRBV18 to TRBJ2-7, with D perhaps TRBD1 or TRBD2 (5 bases each). CDR3 size: 13 residues. CDR1 and CDR2 (germline): KGHSH, LQKENI. With 6 bases removed from V and 3 bases from J, the gap between germline ends came to 12 bases. CDR3 sequence reads: CASSPGANYEQYF. The CDR3 DNA reads TGTGCCAGCTCGCCCGGGGCGAACTACGAGCAGTACTTC.

This sequence joins TRBV5-1 and TRBJ2-3; tentative D call: TRBD2 (6 bases). Trimming stripped 1 base from V and 5 bases from J, with 11 bases between. CDR3 length: 14 residues. Germline V lookup: CDR1 SGHRS, CDR2 YFSETQ. This chain's CDR3 is CASSLQRALDTQYF. The DNA for the CDR3 is TGCGCCAGCAGCTTGCAGCGGGCCTTAGATACGCAGTATTTT.

This clonotype was detected many times. This sequence joins TRBV28 and TRBJ2-1, with a possible D match to TRBD2 (6 bases). V was clipped by 10 bases and J by 4 bases, with 20 bases between them. The CDR3 covers 15 residues. Germline CDR1 MDHEN, CDR2 SYDVKM. CDR3 in DNA: TGTGCCACCAGAAGTAGCGGAGCTGGGTACAATGAGCAGTTCTTC. Translating gives CATRSSGAGYNEQFF.

This sequence joins TRBV29-1 and TRBJ2-1; the match to TRBD1 covers 7 bases. CDR1 SQVTM and CDR2 ANQGSEA come from the germline V gene. CDR3 length equals 18 residues. Trimming at V came to 0 bases and at J to 3 bases, leaving 14 bases not matched to a gene. CDR3 residues: CSVEDVAAEGQFYNEQFF. The CDR3 region has the DNA TGCAGCGTTGAAGATGTCGCGGCTGAGGGACAGTTCTACAATGAGCAGTTCTTC.

In its sample, this clonotype was seen many times. The gene calls are TRBV7-3 and TRBJ2-2, with 10 bases identical to TRBD2. J was trimmed by 7 bases and V by 2 bases; bases with no gene match: 4. The germline CDR1 and CDR2 sequences are SGHTA and FQGTGA. This CDR3 contains 15 residues. CDR3 coding DNA: TGTGCCAGCAGCTTATCTAGCGGGAGAGGCGGGGAGCTGTTTTTT. It is translated as CASSLSSGRGGELFF. Using reference TRBV7-3 and TRBJ2-2 for the parts outside the CDR3, the full variable domain is GAGVSQTPSNKVTEKGKYVELRCDPISGHTALYWYRQSLGQGPEFLIYFQGTGAADDSGLPNDRFFAVRPEGSVSTLKIQRTERGDSAVYLCASSLSSGRGGELFFGEGSRLTVL.

V usage is TRBV28 and J usage is TRBJ2-7; 8 bases fit TRBD2. The ends lost 3 bases at V and 7 bases at J; junction bases unmatched: 8. The CDR3 loop spans 14 amino acids. Germline CDR1 and CDR2: MDHEN and SYDVKM. The CDR3 is CASSFPQGLGEQYF. In DNA form, the CDR3 reads TGTGCCAGCAGTTTTCCCCAGGGACTAGGGGAGCAGTACTTC.